Listed here are 8 T cell receptor beta chains from one sample, sequenced in a study of cytomegalovirus exposure and HLA in healthy donors. Both 60 Vbeta primers and 13 Jbeta primers went into the PCR. Using immunoSEQ multiplex PCR, the repertoire was profiled, and TCRdb retains in-frame clones only, with some absent. The table includes 150,000 or so clones, just under 75% detected once. Source material: PBMCs. The receptor source for this set is a woman younger than 30 in good health and CMV-seronegative.

This clone appeared a single time. This chain joins TRBV14 and TRBJ1-3, with a possible D match to TRBD1 (6 bases). The V and J ends lost 4 bases and 0 bases respectively, with 13 bases between them. Per the germline V gene, CDR1 is SGHDN and CDR2 is FVKESK. The CDR3 contains 16 residues. DNA for the CDR3: TGTGCCAGCAGCCTTTCAGGGGCGAGCTCTGGAAACACCATATATTTT. Protein product: CASSLSGASSGNTIYF.

This sequence joins TRBV6-5 and TRBJ2-7, with D perhaps matching TRBD1 (5 bases). Between the trimmed V and J ends, which lost 5 bases and 2 bases, there was a span of 13 bases. The germline CDR1 and CDR2 sequences are MNHEY and SVGAGI. This CDR3 is built from 14 residues. The CDR3 coding sequence is TGTGCCAGCAGTGAACCAGGGTTTACCTACGAGCAGTACGTC. This encodes CASSEPGFTYEQYV.

V and J are TRBV28 and TRBJ1-1, with TRBD1 matching over 9 bases. With V trimmed by 7 bases and J by 4 bases, 13 bases remained unmatched. Germline V gene data show CDR1 as MDHEN and CDR2 as SYDVKM. The CDR3 covers 16 residues. The CDR3 is CASKTGGGYSGTEAFF. CDR3 DNA sequence: TGTGCCAGCAAGACAGGGGGGGGATATAGCGGCACTGAAGCTTTCTTT.

The CDR3 loop reads CASSLGLAGVHEQFF. CDR3 DNA sequence: TGTGCCAGCAGCTTAGGGCTAGCGGGGGTCCATGAGCAGTTCTTC. V and J are TRBV7-3 and TRBJ2-1; TRBD2 aligns across 10 bases. This CDR3 has 15 residues. CDR1 SGHTA and CDR2 FQGTGA come from the germline V gene. V was clipped by 2 bases and J by 8 bases; unmatched bases: 6.

The CDR3 region has the DNA TGTGCCAGCAGCTTGAAGGGGGCCGGGAAGGCTGAAGCTTTCTTT. The encoded protein is CASSLKGAGKAEAFF. V is TRBV5-6 and J is TRBJ1-1; 7 bases map to TRBD1. The trim removed 1 base at V and 6 bases at J, leaving 9 bases unmatched. Germline CDR1 reads SGHDT; CDR2 reads YYEEEE. The length of the CDR3 is 15 residues.

The CDR3 DNA reads TGTGCCAGCAGCCGCGGGACAGGGGTCTCCACCGGGGAGCTGTTTTTT. Translation: CASSRGTGVSTGELFF. The chain has TRBV11-1 and TRBJ2-2; 10 positions agree with TRBD1. J was trimmed by 4 bases and V by 5 bases; bases with no gene match: 7. The germline CDR1 and CDR2 sequences are SGHAT and FQDESV (reference sequence). The CDR3 has 16 residues. Using reference TRBV11-1 and TRBJ2-2 for the parts outside the CDR3, the full variable domain is EAEVAQSPRYKITEKSQAVAFWCDPISGHATLYWYRQILGQGPELLVQFQDESVVDDSQLPKDRFSAERLKGVDSTLKIQPAELGDSAMYLCASSRGTGVSTGELFFGEGSRLTVL.

This chain uses TRBV11-2 with TRBJ2-5; tentatively, D is TRBD2 (6 bases). This CDR3 has 15 amino acids. Per the germline V gene, CDR1 is SGHAT and CDR2 is FQNNGV. Trimming left V 6 bases short and J 1 base short, with 15 bases between. The CDR3 nucleotides read TGTGCCAGCAGTCTTGGGGGGAGCTTCCAAGAGACCCAGTACTTC. Protein sequence: CASSLGGSFQETQYF.

This clone appeared a few times. This chain connects TRBV9 to TRBJ1-1; TRBD1 might be the D (5 bases). The germline V gene encodes CDR1 SGDLS and CDR2 YYNGEE. The ends were cut back, 4 bases at V and 5 bases at J, with 18 bases in the middle. CDR3 length: 15 residues. The CDR3 reads CASSPQGSVGTEAFF. The DNA of the CDR3 is TGTGCCAGCAGCCCGCAGGGAAGTGTGGGGACTGAAGCTTTCTTT.